The 24 T cell receptor beta chains below were found in one sample sequenced in a study of cytomegalovirus exposure and HLA in healthy donors. The PCR made use of 60 Vbeta and 13 Jbeta primers. The repertoire was sequenced with immunoSEQ multiplex PCR; TCRdb's copy has only in-frame clones and lacks some. Among about 160,000 clones listed, 82% were seen once. The sample was PBMCs. These receptors were taken from a girl aged 10-17 years in good health and CMV-seropositive.

The chain links TRBV6-5 to TRBJ2-7, with D perhaps TRBD2 (6 bases). CDR1 MNHEY and CDR2 SVGAGI come from the germline V gene. The germline V and J ends were trimmed by 0 bases and 6 bases, with 12 bases remaining between them. The CDR3 runs to 14 residues. CDR3 region: CASSYSSLGGEQYF. DNA of the CDR3: TGTGCCAGCAGTTACTCGAGTCTGGGGGGCGAGCAGTACTTC.

The V call is TRBV4-1, the J call TRBJ2-1; 10 bases are shared with TRBD1. This CDR3 region has 18 residues. V shed 0 bases and J 15 bases; nucleotides not matched to a gene: 20. The V gene's germline CDR1 is MGHRA and CDR2 YSYEKL. This chain's CDR3 is CASSQDPRDRGAAGGVFF. The DNA for the CDR3 is TGCGCCAGCAGCCAAGATCCTCGGGACAGGGGAGCAGCGGGTGGTGTGTTCTTC.

This rearrangement joins TRBV13 to TRBJ2-1; tentatively, D is TRBD2 (5 bases). Deletions cut 3 bases from V and 9 bases from J, with 27 bases between. The CDR3 spans 18 residues. Germline CDR1 is PRHDT and CDR2 is FYEKMQ (reference sequence). Here the CDR3 reads CASSLKIGMSLHPGEQFF. The CDR3 DNA reads as TGTGCCAGCAGCTTGAAAATCGGGATGAGCCTCCACCCTGGTGAGCAGTTCTTC.

The chain recombines TRBV9 with TRBJ2-3; tentatively, D is TRBD1 (5 bases). The CDR3 has 15 residues. Germline V lookup: CDR1 SGDLS, CDR2 YYNGEE. The V gene lost 0 bases and the J gene lost 6 bases, with 14 bases spanning the gap. Written as DNA, the CDR3 is TGTGCCAGCAGCGTAGGGGGTGGGAAGGGGGATACGCAGTATTTT. Amino acids: CASSVGGGKGDTQYF.

This rearrangement joins TRBV28 to TRBJ1-2, with D perhaps TRBD1 (5 bases). The CDR3 totals 15 residues. Trimming removed 2 bases from V and 3 bases from J, with 13 bases in between. From germline, CDR1 is MDHEN and CDR2 SYDVKM. In DNA form, the CDR3 reads TGTGCCAGCAGTTTAATGGCAGGGAACCACTATGGCTACACCTTC. It yields the protein CASSLMAGNHYGYTF.

The V gene is TRBV19, the J gene TRBJ1-2, with D possibly matching TRBD1 (6 bases). Germline V gives CDR1 LNHDA, CDR2 SQIVND (reference sequence). V lost 4 bases and J lost 0, with 18 bases in between. CDR3 length: 17 residues. CDR3: CASSTTILDRPNYGYTF. The CDR3 DNA reads TGTGCCAGTAGTACCACCATCCTCGACAGGCCTAACTATGGCTACACCTTC.

Here the CDR3 DNA reads TGTGCCAGCAGTGCTCTCAGGACTAATGAAAAACTGTTTTTT. As protein: CASSALRTNEKLFF. V gene TRBV6-1 combines with J gene TRBJ1-4, with D hard to call. From germline, CDR1 is MNHNS and CDR2 SASEGT. Deletions cut 4 bases from V and 2 bases from J, with 8 bases between. The CDR3 length is 14 residues.

This clone appeared once. The chain links TRBV15 to TRBJ2-5, with D unclear. Trimming took off 1 base at V and 5 bases at J, with 2 bases between the two ends. The germline gives CDR1 LNHNV, CDR2 YYDKDF (reference sequence). This CDR3 region has 11 residues. CDR3 coding DNA: TGTGCCACCAGCAGAGCGGAGACCCAGTACTTC. Its translation is CATSRAETQYF.

V and J are TRBV10-1 and TRBJ2-3; unclear D gene. The germline V gene has CDR1 WNHNN and CDR2 SYGVQD (reference sequence). The CDR3 runs 14 residues. Deletions cut 5 bases from V and 0 bases from J, with 9 bases between. The CDR3 is CASSRSHSTDTQYF. The CDR3 DNA sequence: TGCGCCAGCAGTAGATCACACAGCACAGATACGCAGTATTTT.

The genes are TRBV10-3 and TRBJ1-1, with D perhaps TRBD1 (6 bases). The V and J ends lost 3 bases and 8 bases respectively, with 16 bases between them. The CDR3 has 14 residues. Germline values: CDR1 ENHRY, CDR2 SYGVKD. Here the CDR3 reads CAISDYRAREEAFF. CDR3 in DNA: TGTGCCATCAGTGATTACAGGGCCAGGGAGGAAGCTTTCTTT.

The chain joins TRBV30 to TRBJ1-2, with D perhaps matching TRBD1 (5 bases). The germline CDR1 and CDR2 sequences are GTSNPN and SVGIG (reference sequence). The ends were cut back, 5 bases at V and 2 bases at J, with 12 bases in the middle. This CDR3 is 13 amino acids long. The CDR3 spells CAWAGNWNYGYTF. The CDR3 DNA is TGTGCCTGGGCAGGGAACTGGAACTATGGCTACACCTTC. Looking up the rest from reference TRBV30 and TRBJ1-2 gives the full variable domain: SQTIHQWPATLVQPVGSPLSLECTVEGTSNPNLYWYRQAAGRGLQLLFYSVGIGQISSEVPQNLSASRPQDRQFILSSKKLLLSDSGFYLCAWAGNWNYGYTFGSGTRLTVV.

In nucleotides, the CDR3 is TGTGCCAGCAGCCTTGAACAGGGGTACTGGGAGACCCAGTACTTC. It codes for CASSLEQGYWETQYF. This rearrangement joins TRBV27 to TRBJ2-5, with TRBD1 identical over 7 bases. Germline trimming cut 6 bases from V and 5 bases from J; bases unmatched to any gene: 12. Germline V gene sequence: CDR1 MNHEY, CDR2 SMNVEV (reference sequence). CDR3 length: 15 residues.

Only one count was recorded for this clone. The genes are TRBV15 and TRBJ1-2; D is unclear. This CDR3 is built from 15 residues. Germline V gives CDR1 LNHNV, CDR2 YYDKDF (reference sequence). The V end lost 0 bases, the J end lost 0 bases, and 8 bases lay between the germline ends. The CDR3 coding sequence is TGTGCCACCAGCAGAGATCTATTACCTAACTATGGCTACACCTTC. This translates into CATSRDLLPNYGYTF.

The chain carries TRBV18 and TRBJ1-4, with D possibly being TRBD1 (6 bases). CDR3 length: 14 amino acids. V was clipped by 2 bases and J by 5 bases, with 9 bases between them. Germline lookup yields CDR1 KGHSH and CDR2 LQKENI. DNA for the CDR3: TGTGCCAGCTCACCAGAAACAGGGAATGAAAAACTGTTTTTT. It translates to CASSPETGNEKLFF.

V and J are TRBV19 and TRBJ1-5; D is uncertain. The CDR3 spans 15 residues. Looked up from germline, CDR1 is LNHDA and CDR2 is SQIVND (reference sequence). The V and J ends lost 3 bases and 4 bases respectively, with 13 bases between them. In nucleotides, the CDR3 is TGTGCCAGTAGTATTTTCAGCGCTGGTAATCAGCCCCAGCATTTT. Translating it yields CASSIFSAGNQPQHF.

The chain carries TRBV28 and TRBJ2-5; 9 bases map to TRBD1. The J segment lost 5 bases and the V segment lost 6 bases, leaving 10 bases of the junction unmatched. The CDR3 is 15 amino acids. Germline V gene lookup returns CDR1 MDHEN and CDR2 SYDVKM. DNA for the CDR3: TGTGCCAGCAGCCCGTGGACAGGGGCGAGGGAGACCCAGTACTTC. Residues: CASSPWTGARETQYF.

This clone was seen more than once but under ten times. The V gene is TRBV4-1, the J gene TRBJ2-2; 10 nucleotides line up with TRBD2. The CDR3 sequence is 16 residues long. Germline V CDR1 and CDR2: MGHRA, YSYEKL. V gave up 7 bases and J gave up 0 bases; unmatched junction bases: 5. CDR3 sequence (DNA): TGCGCCAGCACCACGGGACTAGCGCCGAACACCGGGGAGCTGTTTTTT. Protein sequence: CASTTGLAPNTGELFF.

This clone is a singleton in its sample. The chain has TRBV28 and TRBJ2-7, with TRBD2 matching 7 bases. The V gene end was trimmed by 6 bases and the J gene end by 2 bases; junction bases not matched to a gene: 10. The V gene's germline CDR1 is MDHEN and CDR2 SYDVKM. The CDR3 loop spans 15 amino acids. The CDR3 here is CASSTTSPGPYEQYF. The CDR3 DNA sequence: TGTGCCAGCAGCACGACTAGCCCGGGACCCTACGAGCAGTACTTC.

The chain links TRBV2 to TRBJ2-7; 8 bases are shared with TRBD1. The germline V gene encodes CDR1 SNHLY and CDR2 FYNNEI. CDR3 length equals 13 residues. The V and J ends lost 7 bases and 9 bases, in that order; junction bases with no gene match: 11. As DNA, the CDR3 is TGTGCCAGCACTACCGAGACAGGGGTAAGGCAGTACTTC. Residues: CASTTETGVRQYF.

The chain has TRBV27 and TRBJ2-5, with 8 bases lining up with TRBD2. The CDR3 length is 17 residues. The V and J ends lost 5 bases and 5 bases, in that order; junction bases with no gene match: 16. Germline CDR1 and CDR2: MNHEY and SMNVEV (reference sequence). CDR3 residues: CASSARLGGARGETQYF. DNA for the CDR3: TGTGCCAGCAGTGCCAGACTCGGGGGGGCAAGGGGGGAGACCCAGTACTTC.

This clone was seen a single time. J is TRBJ1-2 and V is TRBV18, with D possibly being TRBD1 (6 bases). Trimming stripped 6 bases from V and 4 bases from J, with 12 bases between. Germline CDR1 is KGHSH and CDR2 is LQKENI. The CDR3 is 13 amino acids. The DNA of the CDR3 is TGTGCCAGCTCGCAGACAGGTTCCTATGGCTACACCTTC. Translating it yields CASSQTGSYGYTF.

The chain couples TRBV30 to TRBJ2-7, with D tentatively TRBD1 (6 bases). Trimming removed 2 bases at V and 5 bases at J, with 13 bases between. Germline loops: CDR1 GTSNPN, CDR2 SVGIG (reference sequence). This CDR3 is built from 13 residues. CDR3 amino acids: CAWSRGGDDEQYF. In DNA, the CDR3 is TGTGCCTGGAGTCGAGGGGGAGACGACGAGCAGTACTTC.

The J gene is TRBJ2-7, the V gene TRBV9; 8 positions agree with TRBD1. Germline V gene sequence: CDR1 SGDLS, CDR2 YYNGEE. This CDR3 contains 15 residues. Germline trimming cut 3 bases from V and 2 bases from J; bases unmatched to any gene: 7. CDR3 sequence reads: CASSAGQGFTYEQYF. In DNA, the CDR3 is TGTGCCAGCAGCGCCGGACAGGGCTTTACCTACGAGCAGTACTTC.

The chain employs TRBV19 and TRBJ1-1; the D gene is possibly TRBD1 (6 bases). The length of the CDR3 is 12 residues. Germline V gene lookup returns CDR1 LNHDA and CDR2 SQIVND (reference sequence). Trimming took off 5 bases at V and 8 bases at J, with 12 bases between the two ends. The DNA for the CDR3 is TGTGCCAGTAGTCTACTAGACAGGGAAGCTTTCTTT. Translation: CASSLLDREAFF.